The source of this T cell receptor beta chain is a study of radiation and T cells in renal cell carcinoma. About the research overall: Nephrectomy followed 15 Gy stereotactic body radiation by 4 weeks. The study, taken as a whole, reports: From baseline, blood top tumor clonotypes peaked at 2 weeks post-radiation.

Comments on this clone: Its antigen is not known. Distinct nucleotide sequences in the sample also encode this CDR3.

Libraries were prepared by immunoSEQ multiplex PCR; TCRdb keeps only in-frame clonotypes and omits some of them. Seen here are roughly 75,000 clones, roughly 82% observed once, and the top ten hold approximately 6%. The V segment lost 6 bases and the J segment 0 bases; nucleotides outside the gene matches: 5. The CDR3 runs to 15 residues. Germline lookup yields CDR1 MNHEY and CDR2 SMNVEV (reference sequence). Time point denoted: blood 2 weeks post-SBRT. As to treatment: 15 Gy SBRT to primary tumor, nephrectomy 4 weeks later. Radiation-treated patients gave blood at baseline, week 2 and week 4. The patient's renal cell carcinoma had clear cell pathology.

The source of this sequence is a man in his sixties with renal cell carcinoma. This chain connects TRBV27 to TRBJ2-1; 7 bases match TRBD2. Material: blood, obtained from a patient whose treatment included radiotherapy and nephrectomy. Here the CDR3 reads CASSLAGSSYNEQFF. In DNA, the CDR3 is TGTGCCAGCAGCTTAGCGGGTTCCTCCTACAATGAGCAGTTCTTC.